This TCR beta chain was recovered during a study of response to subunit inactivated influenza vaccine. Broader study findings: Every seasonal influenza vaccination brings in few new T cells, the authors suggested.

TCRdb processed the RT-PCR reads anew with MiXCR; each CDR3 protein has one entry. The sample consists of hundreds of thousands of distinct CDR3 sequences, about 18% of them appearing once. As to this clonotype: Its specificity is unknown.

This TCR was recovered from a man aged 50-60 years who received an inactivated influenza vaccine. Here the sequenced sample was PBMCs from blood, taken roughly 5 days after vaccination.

The CDR3 protein is CASSLSNRAGTEAFF. Written as DNA, the CDR3 is TGTGCCAGCAGTTTATCGAACAGGGCGGGCACTGAAGCTTTCTTT. This chain joins TRBV27 and TRBJ1-1, with D perhaps matching TRBD1 (6 bases). Per the germline V gene, CDR1 is MNHEY and CDR2 is SMNVEV (reference sequence). The CDR3 has 15 residues. The V gene lost 0 bases and the J gene lost 4 bases, with 12 bases spanning the gap.